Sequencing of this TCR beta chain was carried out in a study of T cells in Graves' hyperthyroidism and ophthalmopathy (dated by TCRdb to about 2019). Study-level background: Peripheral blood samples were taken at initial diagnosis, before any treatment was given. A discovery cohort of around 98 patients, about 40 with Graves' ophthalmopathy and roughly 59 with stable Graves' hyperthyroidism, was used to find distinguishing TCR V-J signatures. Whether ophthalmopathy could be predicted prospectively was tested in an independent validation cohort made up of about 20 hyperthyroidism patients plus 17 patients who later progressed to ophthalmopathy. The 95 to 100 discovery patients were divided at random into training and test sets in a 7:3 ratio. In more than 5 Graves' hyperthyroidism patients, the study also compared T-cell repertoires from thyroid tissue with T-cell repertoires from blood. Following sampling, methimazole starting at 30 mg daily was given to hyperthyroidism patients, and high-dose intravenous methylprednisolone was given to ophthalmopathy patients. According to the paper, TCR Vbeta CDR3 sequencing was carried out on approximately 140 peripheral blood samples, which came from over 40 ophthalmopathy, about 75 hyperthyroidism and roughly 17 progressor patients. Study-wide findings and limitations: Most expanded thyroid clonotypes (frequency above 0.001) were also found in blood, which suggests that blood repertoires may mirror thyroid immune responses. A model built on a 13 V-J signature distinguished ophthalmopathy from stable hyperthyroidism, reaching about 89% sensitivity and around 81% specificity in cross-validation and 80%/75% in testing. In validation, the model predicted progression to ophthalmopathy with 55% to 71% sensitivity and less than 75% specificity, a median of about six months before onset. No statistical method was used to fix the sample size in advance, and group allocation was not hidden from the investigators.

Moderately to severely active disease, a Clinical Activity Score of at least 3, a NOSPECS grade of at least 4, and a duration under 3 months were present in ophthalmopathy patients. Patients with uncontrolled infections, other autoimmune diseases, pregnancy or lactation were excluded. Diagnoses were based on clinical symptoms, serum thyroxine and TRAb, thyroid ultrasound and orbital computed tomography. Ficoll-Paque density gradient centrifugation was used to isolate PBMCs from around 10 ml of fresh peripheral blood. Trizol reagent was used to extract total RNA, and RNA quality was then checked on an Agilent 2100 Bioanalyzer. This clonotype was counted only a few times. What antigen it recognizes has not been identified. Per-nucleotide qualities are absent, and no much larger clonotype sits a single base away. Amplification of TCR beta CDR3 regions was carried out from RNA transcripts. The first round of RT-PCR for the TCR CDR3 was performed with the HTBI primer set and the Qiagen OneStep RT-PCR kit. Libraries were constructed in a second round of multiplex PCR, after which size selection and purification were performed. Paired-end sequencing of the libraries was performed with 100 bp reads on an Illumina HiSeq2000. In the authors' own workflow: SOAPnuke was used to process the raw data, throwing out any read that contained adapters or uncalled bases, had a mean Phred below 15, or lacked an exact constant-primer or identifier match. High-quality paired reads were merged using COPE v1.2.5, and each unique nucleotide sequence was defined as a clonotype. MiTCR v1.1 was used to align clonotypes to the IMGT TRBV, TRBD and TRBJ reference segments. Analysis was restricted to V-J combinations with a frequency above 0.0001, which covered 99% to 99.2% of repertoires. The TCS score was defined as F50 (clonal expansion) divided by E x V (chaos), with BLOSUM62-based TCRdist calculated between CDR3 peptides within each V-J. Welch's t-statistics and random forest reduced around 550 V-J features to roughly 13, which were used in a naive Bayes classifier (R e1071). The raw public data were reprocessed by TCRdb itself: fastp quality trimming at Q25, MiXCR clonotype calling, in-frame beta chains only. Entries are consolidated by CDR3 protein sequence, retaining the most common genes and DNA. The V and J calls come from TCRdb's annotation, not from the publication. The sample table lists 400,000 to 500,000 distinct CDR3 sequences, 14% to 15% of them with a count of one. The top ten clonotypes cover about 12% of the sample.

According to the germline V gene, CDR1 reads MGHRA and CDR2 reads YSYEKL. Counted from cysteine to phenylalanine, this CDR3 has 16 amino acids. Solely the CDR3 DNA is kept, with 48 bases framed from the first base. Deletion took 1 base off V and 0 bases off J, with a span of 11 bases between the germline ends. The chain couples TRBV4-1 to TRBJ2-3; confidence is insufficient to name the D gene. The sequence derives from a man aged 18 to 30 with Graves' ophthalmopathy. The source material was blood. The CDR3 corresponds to CASSQVNLVSTDTQYF. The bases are TGCGCCAGCAGCCAAGTCAATCTAGTCAGCACAGATACGCAGTATTTT.